This T cell receptor (beta chain) was identified in a study of cytomegalovirus exposure and HLA in healthy donors. The V end was cut by 6 bases, the J end by 4 bases, with 12 bases between. In germline, CDR1 is MNHNS, CDR2 SASEGT. This CDR3 has 13 residues. PCR used 60 Vbeta primers and 13 Jbeta primers. Here immunoSEQ multiplex PCR was the method, and the copy in TCRdb shows in-frame clones only, minus some. The sample lists 150,000 to 200,000 clones; 78% were seen once. The J gene is TRBJ1-1, the V gene TRBV6-1; D perhaps matches TRBD1 (6 bases). The sequencing input was PBMCs. This TCR came from a woman younger than 45 in good health and CMV-seropositive. The CDR3 reads CASRKTGSTEAFF. For the CDR3, the DNA is TGTGCCAGCAGGAAAACAGGGTCCACTGAAGCTTTCTTT.